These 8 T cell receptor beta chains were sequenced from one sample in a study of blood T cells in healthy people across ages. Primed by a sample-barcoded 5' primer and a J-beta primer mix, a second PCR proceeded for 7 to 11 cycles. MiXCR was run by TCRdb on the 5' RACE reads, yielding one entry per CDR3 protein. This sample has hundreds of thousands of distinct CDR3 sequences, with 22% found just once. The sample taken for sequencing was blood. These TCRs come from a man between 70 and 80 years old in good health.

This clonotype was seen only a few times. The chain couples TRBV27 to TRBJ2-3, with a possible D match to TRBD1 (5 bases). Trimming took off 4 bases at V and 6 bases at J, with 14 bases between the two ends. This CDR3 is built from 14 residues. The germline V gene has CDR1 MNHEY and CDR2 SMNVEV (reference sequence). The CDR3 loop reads CASSWEGVGDTQYF. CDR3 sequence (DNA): TGTGCCAGCAGTTGGGAAGGGGTTGGGGATACGCAGTATTTT.

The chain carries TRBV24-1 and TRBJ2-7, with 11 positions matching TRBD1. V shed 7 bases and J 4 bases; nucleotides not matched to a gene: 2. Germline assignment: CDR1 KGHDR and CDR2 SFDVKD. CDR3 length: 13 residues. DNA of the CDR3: TGTGCCACCAGGGACAGGGGGCATTACGAGCAGTACGTC. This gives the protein CATRDRGHYEQYV.

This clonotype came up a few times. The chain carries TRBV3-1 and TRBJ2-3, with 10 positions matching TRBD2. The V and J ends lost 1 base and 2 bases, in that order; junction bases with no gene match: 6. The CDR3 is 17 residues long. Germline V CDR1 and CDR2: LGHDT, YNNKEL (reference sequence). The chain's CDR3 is CASSQGASGGLTDTQYF. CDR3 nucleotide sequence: TGTGCCAGCAGCCAAGGAGCTAGCGGGGGACTCACAGATACGCAGTATTTT.

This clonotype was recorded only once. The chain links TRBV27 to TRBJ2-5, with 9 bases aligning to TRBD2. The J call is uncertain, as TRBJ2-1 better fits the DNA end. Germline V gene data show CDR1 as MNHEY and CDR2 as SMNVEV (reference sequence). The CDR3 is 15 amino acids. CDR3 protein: CASSLVAGVHNEQFF. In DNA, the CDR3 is TGTGCCAGCAGTTTAGTAGCGGGGGTGCACAATGAGCAGTTCTTC.

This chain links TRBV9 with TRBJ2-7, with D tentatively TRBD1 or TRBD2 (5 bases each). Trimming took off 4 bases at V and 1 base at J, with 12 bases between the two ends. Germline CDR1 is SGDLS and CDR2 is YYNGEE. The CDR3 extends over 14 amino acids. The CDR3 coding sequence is TGTGCCAGCAGCATCCGGGACGGATCCTACGAGCAGTACTTC. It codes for CASSIRDGSYEQYF.

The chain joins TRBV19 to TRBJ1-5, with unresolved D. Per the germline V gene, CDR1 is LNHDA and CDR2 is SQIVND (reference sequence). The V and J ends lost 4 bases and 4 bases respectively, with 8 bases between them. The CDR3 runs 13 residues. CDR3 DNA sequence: TGTGCCAGTAGTAAGGACCGAAATCAGCCCCAGCATTTT. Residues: CASSKDRNQPQHF.

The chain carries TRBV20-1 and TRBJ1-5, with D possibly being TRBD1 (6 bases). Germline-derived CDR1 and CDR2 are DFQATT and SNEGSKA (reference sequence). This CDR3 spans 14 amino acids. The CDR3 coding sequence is TGCAGCGGGCGGGGGGCCGGGTGGAATCAGCCCCAGCATTTT. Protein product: CSGRGAGWNQPQHF.

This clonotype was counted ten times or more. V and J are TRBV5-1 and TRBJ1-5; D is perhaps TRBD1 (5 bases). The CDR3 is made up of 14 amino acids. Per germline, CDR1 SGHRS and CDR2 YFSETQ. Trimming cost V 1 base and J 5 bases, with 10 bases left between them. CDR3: CASSLWRGDQPQHF. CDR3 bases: TGCGCCAGCAGCTTGTGGAGGGGAGATCAGCCCCAGCATTTT.